This T cell receptor (beta chain) was identified in a study of PD-1 blockade in classical Hodgkin lymphoma. About the study: Intravenous infusions of nivolumab 3 mg/kg reached patients every 2 weeks. Study-wide results and limits: With respect to the repertoire differences, their causes, possibly disease activity or prior therapy, remain undefined. Diminished baseline TCR diversity has been reported in newly diagnosed patients relative to healthy donors.

V shed 9 bases and J 7 bases; nucleotides not matched to a gene: 12. CDR3 length: 15 residues. Germline V gene lookup returns CDR1 LNHDA and CDR2 SQIVND (reference sequence). Clones were sequenced by immunoSEQ multiplex PCR, and TCRdb holds only the in-frame ones, with some missing. The table records roughly 55,000 clones, 81% of them present only once. Brentuximab vedotin exposure varied, and every patient relapsed after autologous stem cell transplantation. Turning to this clone: The antigen remains undetermined.

The chain has TRBV19 and TRBJ2-1, with 10 positions matching TRBD2. The material sequenced was peripheral blood mononuclear cells (PBMCs), taken at baseline. The TCR comes from a human donor with classical Hodgkin lymphoma. The CDR3 loop reads CASQIGGTSVNEQFF. The CDR3 DNA is TGTGCCAGCCAAATCGGGGGGACTAGCGTAAATGAGCAGTTCTTC.